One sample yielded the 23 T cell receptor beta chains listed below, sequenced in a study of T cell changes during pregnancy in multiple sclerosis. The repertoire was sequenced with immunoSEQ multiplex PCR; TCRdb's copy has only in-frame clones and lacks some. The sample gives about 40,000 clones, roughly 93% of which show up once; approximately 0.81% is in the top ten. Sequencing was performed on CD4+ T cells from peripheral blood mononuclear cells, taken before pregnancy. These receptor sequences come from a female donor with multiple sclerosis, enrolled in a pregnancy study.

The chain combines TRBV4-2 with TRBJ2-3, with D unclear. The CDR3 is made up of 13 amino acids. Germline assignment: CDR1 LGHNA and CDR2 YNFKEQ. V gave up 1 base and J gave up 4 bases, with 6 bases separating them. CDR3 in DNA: TGTGCCAGCAGCCAAGTTCGAGCAGATACGCAGTATTTT. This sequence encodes CASSQVRADTQYF.

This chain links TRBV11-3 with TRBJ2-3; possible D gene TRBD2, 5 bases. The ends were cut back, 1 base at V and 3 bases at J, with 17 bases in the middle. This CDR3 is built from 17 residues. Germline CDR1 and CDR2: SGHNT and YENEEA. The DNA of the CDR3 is TGTGCCAGCAGCTTAGCCGCTAGCAGCGGAGGAACAGATACGCAGTATTTT. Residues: CASSLAASSGGTDTQYF.

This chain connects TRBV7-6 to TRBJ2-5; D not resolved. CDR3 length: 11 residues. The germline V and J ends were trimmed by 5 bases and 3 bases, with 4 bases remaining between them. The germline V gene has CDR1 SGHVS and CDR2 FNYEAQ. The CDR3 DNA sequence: TGTGCCAGCAGCCGTGAAGAGACCCAGTACTTC. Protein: CASSREETQYF.

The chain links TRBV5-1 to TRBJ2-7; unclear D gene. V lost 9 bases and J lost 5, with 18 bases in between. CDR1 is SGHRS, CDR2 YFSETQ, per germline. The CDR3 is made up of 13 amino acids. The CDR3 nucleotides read TGCGCCACCAGTGACTTACAAGGCAACGAGCAGTACTTC. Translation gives CATSDLQGNEQYF.

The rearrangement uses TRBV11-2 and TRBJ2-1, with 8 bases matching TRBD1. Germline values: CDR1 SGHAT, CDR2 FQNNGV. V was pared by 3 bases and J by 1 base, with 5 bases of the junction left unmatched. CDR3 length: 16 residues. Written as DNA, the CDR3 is TGTGCCAGCAGCTTCCGCAGGGGGCGTTCCTACAATGAGCAGTTCTTC. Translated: CASSFRRGRSYNEQFF.

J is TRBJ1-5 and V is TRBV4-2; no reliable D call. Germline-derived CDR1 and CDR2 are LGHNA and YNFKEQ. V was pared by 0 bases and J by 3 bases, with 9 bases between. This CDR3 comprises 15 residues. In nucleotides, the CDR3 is TGTGCCAGCAGCCAAGACGAGAGGGTCAATCAGCCCCAGCATTTT. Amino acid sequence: CASSQDERVNQPQHF.

The CDR3 nucleotides read TGTGCCATCATGCGGGAGGGCCAAGAGACCCAGTACTTC. It yields the protein CAIMREGQETQYF. The V and J genes are TRBV10-3 and TRBJ2-5; TRBD2 aligns across 9 bases. J was trimmed by 1 base and V by 7 bases; bases with no gene match: 1. The V gene's germline CDR1 is ENHRY and CDR2 SYGVKD. The CDR3 has 13 amino acids.

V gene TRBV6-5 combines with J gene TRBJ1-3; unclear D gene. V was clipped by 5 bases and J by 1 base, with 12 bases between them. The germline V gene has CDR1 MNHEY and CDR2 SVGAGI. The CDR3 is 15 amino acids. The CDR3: CASSLTTGSGNTIYF. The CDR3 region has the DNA TGTGCCAGCAGTCTCACGACGGGATCTGGAAACACCATATATTTT.

The CDR3: CASSRGQGRLAGGDQYEQYF. Here the CDR3 DNA reads TGTGCCAGCAGCAGGGGACAGGGCAGACTAGCGGGAGGGGATCAATACGAGCAGTACTTC. This chain links TRBV5-4 with TRBJ2-7; 14 bases line up with TRBD2. The V gene end was trimmed by 4 bases and the J gene end by 4 bases; junction bases not matched to a gene: 19. The CDR3 is 20 amino acids. Germline CDR1 and CDR2: SGHNT and YYREEE (reference sequence). Drawing the rest from reference TRBV5-4 and TRBJ2-7, the complete variable domain is ETGVTQSPTHLIKTRGQQVTLRCSSQSGHNTVSWYQQALGQGPQFIFQYYREEENGRGNFPPRFSGLQFPNYSSELNVNALELDDSALYLCASSRGQGRLAGGDQYEQYFGPGTRLTVT.

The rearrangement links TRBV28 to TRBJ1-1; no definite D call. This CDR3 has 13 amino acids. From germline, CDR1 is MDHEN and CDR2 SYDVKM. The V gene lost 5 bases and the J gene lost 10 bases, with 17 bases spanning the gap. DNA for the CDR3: TGTGCCAGCAGTCTGCCCCACTCCCCGAGAGCTTTCTTT. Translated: CASSLPHSPRAFF.

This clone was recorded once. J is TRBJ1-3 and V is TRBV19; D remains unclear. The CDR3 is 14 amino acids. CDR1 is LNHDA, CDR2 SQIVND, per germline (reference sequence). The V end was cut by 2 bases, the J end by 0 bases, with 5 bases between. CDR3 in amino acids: CASSIQLSGNTIYF. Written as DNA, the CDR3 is TGTGCCAGTAGTATACAACTCTCTGGAAACACCATATATTTT.

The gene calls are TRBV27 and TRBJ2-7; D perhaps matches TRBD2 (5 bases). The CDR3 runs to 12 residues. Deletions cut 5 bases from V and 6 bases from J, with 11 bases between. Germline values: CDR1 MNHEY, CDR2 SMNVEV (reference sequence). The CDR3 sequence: CASSTLGSEQYF. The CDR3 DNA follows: TGTGCCAGCAGTACCCTGGGGAGCGAGCAGTACTTC.

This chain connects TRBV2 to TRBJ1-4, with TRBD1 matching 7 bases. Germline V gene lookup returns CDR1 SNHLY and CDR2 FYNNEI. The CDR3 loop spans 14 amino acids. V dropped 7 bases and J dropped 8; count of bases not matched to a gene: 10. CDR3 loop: CASTIQGIGEKLFF. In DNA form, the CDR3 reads TGTGCCAGCACCATACAGGGGATCGGAGAAAAACTGTTTTTT.

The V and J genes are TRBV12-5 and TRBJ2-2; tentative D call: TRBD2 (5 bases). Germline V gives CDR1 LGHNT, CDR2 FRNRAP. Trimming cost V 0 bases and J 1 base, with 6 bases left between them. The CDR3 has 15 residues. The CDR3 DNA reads TGTGCTAGTGGTTTGGTACTAGGGAACACCGGGGAGCTGTTTTTT. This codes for CASGLVLGNTGELFF. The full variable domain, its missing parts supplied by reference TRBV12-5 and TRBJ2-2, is DARVTQTPRHKVTEMGQEVTMRCQPILGHNTVFWYRQTMMQGLELLAYFRNRAPLDDSGMPKDRFSAEMPDATLATLKIQPSEPRDSAVYFCASGLVLGNTGELFFGEGSRLTVL.

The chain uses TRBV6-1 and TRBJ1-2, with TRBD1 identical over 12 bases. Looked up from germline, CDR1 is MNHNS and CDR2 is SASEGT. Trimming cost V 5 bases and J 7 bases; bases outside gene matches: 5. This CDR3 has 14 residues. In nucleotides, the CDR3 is TGTGCCAGCAGTTCCGGGACAGGGGGCTTTGGCTACACCTTC. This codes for CASSSGTGGFGYTF.

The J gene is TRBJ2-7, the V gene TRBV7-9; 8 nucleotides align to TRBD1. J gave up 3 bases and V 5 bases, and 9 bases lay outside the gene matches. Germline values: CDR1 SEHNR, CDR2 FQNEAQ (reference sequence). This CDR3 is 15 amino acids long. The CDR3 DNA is TGTGCCAGCAGCCCCGACAGGGGATACAACTACGAGCAGTACTTC. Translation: CASSPDRGYNYEQYF.

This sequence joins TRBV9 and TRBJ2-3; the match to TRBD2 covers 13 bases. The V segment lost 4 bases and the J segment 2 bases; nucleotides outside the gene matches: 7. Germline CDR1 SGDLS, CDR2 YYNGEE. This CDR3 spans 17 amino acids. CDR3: CASSPRLAGGLTDTQYF. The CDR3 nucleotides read TGTGCCAGCAGCCCTAGACTAGCGGGAGGCCTCACAGATACGCAGTATTTT.

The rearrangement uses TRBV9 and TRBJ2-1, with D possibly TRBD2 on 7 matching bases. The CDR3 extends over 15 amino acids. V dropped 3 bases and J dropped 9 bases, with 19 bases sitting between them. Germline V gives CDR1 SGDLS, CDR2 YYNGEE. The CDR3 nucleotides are TGTGCCAGCAGCGCCGAGGGGGGGGCGCGAGGTGAGCAGTTCTTC. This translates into CASSAEGGARGEQFF.

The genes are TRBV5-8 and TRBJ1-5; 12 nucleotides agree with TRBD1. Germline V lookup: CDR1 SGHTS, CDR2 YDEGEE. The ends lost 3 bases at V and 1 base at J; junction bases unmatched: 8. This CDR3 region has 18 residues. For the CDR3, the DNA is TGTGCCAGCAGCTCGTACCGGGACAGGGGGCAAAGCAATCAGCCCCAGCATTTT. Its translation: CASSSYRDRGQSNQPQHF.

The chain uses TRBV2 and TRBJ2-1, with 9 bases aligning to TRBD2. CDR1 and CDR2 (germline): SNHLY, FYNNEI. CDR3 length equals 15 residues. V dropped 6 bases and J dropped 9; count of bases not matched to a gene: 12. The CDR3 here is CASSTLAGYTSEQFF. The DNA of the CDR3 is TGTGCCAGCAGCACCCTAGCGGGATATACAAGTGAGCAGTTCTTC.

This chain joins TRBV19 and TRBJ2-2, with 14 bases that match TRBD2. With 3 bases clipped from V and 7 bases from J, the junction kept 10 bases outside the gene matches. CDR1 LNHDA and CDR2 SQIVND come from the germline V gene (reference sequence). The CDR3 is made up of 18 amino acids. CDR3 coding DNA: TGTGCCAGTAGTATCCGACTAGCGGGAGGGCCGTTGAGCGGGGAGCTGTTTTTT. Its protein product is CASSIRLAGGPLSGELFF.

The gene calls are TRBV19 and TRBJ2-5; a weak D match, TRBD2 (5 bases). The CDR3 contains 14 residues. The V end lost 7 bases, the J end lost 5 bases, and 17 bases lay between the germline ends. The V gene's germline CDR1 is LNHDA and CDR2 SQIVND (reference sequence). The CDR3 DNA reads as TGTGCCAGTAAACGGGCGAGGGTATGGGAGACCCAGTACTTC. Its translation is CASKRARVWETQYF.

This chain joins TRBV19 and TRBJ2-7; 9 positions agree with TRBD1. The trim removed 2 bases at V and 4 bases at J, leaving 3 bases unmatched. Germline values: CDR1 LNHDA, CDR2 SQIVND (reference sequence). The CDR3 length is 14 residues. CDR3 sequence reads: CASSIRTGDYEQYF. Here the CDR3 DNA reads TGTGCCAGTAGTATAAGGACAGGGGATTACGAGCAGTACTTC.